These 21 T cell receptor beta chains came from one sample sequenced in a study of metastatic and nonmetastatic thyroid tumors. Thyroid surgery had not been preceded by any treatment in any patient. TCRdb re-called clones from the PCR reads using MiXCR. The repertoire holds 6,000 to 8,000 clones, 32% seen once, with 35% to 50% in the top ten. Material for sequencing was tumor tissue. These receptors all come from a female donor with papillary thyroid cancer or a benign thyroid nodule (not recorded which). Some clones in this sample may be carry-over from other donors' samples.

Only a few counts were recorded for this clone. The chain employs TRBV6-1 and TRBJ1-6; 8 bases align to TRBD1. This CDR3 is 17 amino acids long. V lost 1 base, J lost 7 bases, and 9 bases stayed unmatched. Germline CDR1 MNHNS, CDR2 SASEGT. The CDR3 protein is CASSEVGQGAWNSPLHF. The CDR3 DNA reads TGTGCCAGCAGTGAAGTAGGCCAGGGGGCTTGGAATTCACCCCTCCACTTT.

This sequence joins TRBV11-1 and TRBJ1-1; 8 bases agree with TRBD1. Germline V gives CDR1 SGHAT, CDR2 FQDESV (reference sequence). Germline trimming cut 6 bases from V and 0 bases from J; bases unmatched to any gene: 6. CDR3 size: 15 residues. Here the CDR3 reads CASRYRQGLNTEAFF. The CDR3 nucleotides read TGTGCCAGCAGATATCGACAGGGGTTGAACACTGAAGCTTTCTTT. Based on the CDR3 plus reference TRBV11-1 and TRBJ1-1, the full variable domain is EAEVAQSPRYKITEKSQAVAFWCDPISGHATLYWYRQILGQGPELLVQFQDESVVDDSQLPKDRFSAERLKGVDSTLKIQPAELGDSAMYLCASRYRQGLNTEAFFGQGTRLTVV.

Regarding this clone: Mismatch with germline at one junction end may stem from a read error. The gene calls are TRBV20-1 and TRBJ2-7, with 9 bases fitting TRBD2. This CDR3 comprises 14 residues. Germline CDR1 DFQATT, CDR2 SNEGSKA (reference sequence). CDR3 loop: CSARSSGMFGEQKF. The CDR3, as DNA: TGCAGTGCTCGATCTAGCGGGATGTTCGGGGAGCAGAAGTTC.

DNA of the CDR3: TGTGCCAGCAGCGTAGGAGGAGTTAGGACTGAAGCTTTCTTT. Amino acid sequence: CASSVGGVRTEAFF. J is TRBJ1-1 and V is TRBV9, with D unresolved. CDR1 is SGDLS and CDR2 is YYNGEE in the germline V gene. Trimming took 0 bases from V and 5 from J, leaving 11 bases between them. CDR3 length: 14 residues.

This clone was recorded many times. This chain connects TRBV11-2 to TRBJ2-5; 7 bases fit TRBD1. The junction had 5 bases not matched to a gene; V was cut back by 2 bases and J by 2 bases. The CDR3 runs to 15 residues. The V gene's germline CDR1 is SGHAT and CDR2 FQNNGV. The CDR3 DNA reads TGTGCCAGCAGCTTAATAACAGGGGCTCAAGAGACCCAGTACTTC. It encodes CASSLITGAQETQYF.

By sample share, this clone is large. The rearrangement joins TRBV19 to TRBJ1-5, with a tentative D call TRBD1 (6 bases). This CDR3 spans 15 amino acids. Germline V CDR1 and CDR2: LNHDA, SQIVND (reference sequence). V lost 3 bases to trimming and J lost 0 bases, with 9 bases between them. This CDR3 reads CASSMGQYSNQPQHF. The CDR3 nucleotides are TGTGCCAGTAGTATGGGACAATATAGCAATCAGCCCCAGCATTTT.

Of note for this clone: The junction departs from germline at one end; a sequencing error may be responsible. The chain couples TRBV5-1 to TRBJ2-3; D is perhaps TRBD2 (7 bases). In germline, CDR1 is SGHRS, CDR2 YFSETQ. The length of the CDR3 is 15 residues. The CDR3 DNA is TGTGCCAGCCCTGTGGGGGGGGCGCAAACAGATACGCAGTATTTT. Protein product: CASPVGGAQTDTQYF.

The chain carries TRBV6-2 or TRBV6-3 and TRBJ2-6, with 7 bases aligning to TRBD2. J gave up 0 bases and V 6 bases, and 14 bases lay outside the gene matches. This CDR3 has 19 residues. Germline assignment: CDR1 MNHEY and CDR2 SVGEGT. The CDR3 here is CASRPPRGRASSGANVLTF. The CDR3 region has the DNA TGTGCCAGCAGACCTCCCCGTGGGAGGGCAAGCTCTGGGGCCAACGTCCTGACTTTC.

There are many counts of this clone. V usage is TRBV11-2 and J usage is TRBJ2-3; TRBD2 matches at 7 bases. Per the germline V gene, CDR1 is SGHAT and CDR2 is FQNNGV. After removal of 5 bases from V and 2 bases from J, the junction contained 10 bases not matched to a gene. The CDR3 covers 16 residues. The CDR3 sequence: CASSPMGLADTDTQYF. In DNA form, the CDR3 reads TGTGCCAGCAGCCCGATGGGGCTAGCGGACACAGATACGCAGTATTTT.

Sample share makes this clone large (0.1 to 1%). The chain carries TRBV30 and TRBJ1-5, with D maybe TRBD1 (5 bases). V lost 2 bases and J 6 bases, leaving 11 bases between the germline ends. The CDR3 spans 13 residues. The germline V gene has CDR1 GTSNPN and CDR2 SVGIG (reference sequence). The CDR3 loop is CAWSRGGGQPQHF. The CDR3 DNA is TGTGCCTGGAGTCGGGGGGGAGGTCAGCCCCAGCATTTT.

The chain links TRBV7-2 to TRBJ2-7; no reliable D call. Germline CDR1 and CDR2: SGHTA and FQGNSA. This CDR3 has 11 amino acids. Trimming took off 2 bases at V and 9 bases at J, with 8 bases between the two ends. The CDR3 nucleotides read TGTGCCAGCAGCTTATATTGGGGGCAGTACTTC. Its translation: CASSLYWGQYF.

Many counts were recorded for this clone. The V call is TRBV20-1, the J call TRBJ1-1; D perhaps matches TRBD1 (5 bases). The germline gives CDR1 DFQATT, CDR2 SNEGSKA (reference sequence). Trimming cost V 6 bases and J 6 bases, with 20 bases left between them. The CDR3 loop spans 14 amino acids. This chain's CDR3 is CSAVRGVASAEAFF. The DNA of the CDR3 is TGCAGTGCGGTACGGGGGGTAGCTAGTGCTGAAGCTTTCTTT.

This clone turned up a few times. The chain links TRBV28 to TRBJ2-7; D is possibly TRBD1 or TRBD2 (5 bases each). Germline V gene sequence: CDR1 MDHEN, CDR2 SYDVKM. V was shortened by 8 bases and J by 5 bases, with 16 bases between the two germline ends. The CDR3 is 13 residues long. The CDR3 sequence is CASGPGLGDEQYF. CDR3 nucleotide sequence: TGTGCCAGCGGTCCGGGGCTCGGGGACGAGCAGTACTTC.

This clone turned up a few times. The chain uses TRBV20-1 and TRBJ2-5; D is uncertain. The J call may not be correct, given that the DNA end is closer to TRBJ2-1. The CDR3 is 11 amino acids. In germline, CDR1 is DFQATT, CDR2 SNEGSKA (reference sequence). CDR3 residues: CSAKYYNEQFF. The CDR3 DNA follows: TGCAGTGCTAAATATTACAATGAGCAGTTCTTC.

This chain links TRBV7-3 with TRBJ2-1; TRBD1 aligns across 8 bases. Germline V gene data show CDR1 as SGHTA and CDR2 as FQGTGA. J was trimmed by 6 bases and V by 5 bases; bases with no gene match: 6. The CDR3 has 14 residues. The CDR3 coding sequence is TGTGCCAGCAGCCCCGGGACAGGAAGCAATGAGCAGTTCTTC. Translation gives CASSPGTGSNEQFF.

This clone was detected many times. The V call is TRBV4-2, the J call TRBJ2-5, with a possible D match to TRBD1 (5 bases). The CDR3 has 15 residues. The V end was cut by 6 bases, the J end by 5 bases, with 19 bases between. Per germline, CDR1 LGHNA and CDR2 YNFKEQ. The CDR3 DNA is TGTGCCAGCAGTAGGAAAACAGGCGAAGGGGAGACCCAGTACTTC. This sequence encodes CASSRKTGEGETQYF.

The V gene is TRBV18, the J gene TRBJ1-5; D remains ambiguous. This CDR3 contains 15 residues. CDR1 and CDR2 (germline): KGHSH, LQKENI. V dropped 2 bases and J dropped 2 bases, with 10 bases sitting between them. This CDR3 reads CASSPYAAGNQPQHF. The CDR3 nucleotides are TGTGCCAGCTCACCATATGCGGCTGGCAATCAGCCCCAGCATTTT.

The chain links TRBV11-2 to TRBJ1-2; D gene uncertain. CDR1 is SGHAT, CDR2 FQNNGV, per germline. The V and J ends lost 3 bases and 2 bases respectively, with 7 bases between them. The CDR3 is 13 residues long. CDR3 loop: CASSFQVNYGYTF. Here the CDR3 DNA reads TGTGCCAGCAGCTTTCAAGTAAACTATGGCTACACCTTC.

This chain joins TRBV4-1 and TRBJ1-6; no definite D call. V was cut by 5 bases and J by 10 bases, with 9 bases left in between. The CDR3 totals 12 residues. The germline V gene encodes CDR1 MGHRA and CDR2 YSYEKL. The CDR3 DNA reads TGCGCCAGCAGCGAGGTTAAGTCACCCCTCCACTTT. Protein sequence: CASSEVKSPLHF.

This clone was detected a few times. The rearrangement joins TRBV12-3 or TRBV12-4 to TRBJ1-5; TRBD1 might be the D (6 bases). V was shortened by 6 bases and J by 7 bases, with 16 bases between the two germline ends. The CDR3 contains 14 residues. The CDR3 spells CASSLDSSPQPQHF. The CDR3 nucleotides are TGTGCCAGCAGCTTGGACAGCTCCCCCCAGCCCCAGCATTTT.

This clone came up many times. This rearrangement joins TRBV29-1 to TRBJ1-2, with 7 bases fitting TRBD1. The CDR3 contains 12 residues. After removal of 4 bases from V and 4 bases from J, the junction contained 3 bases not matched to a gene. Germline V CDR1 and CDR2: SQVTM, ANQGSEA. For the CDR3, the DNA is TGCAGCGTTGGGACAGGAAGCTATGGCTACACCTTC. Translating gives CSVGTGSYGYTF.